This TCR beta chain is from a study of beta chain features in type 1 diabetes. Points from the study as a whole: Across all four CD4+ subsets, people with type 1 diabetes showed modestly shorter TCRB CDR3s. Any HLA-type effect on TCRB rearrangement remained unresolved here. At VDJ recombination sites, type 1 diabetes patients had fewer insertions and more deleted nucleotides.

This CDR3 has 15 amino acids. Trimming took 3 bases from V and 7 from J; bases not matched to a gene: 5. Germline-derived CDR1 and CDR2 are LGHNA and YSLEER. This clone was seen only a few times. The antigen is undetermined. cDNA synthesis used the whole RNA isolate, giving expressed TCRB sequences. Naive, central memory and regulatory T cell samples came to a mean of roughly 3.6 million reads. Clones were sequenced by immunoSEQ multiplex PCR, and TCRdb holds only the in-frame ones, with some missing. Altogether approximately 240,000 clones are present, more than 15% being singletons, with the ten largest covering less than 0.09%.

The sample consisted of naive CD4+ T cells from blood. This rearrangement joins TRBV4-3 to TRBJ2-1; 11 bases are shared with TRBD1. The receptor comes from a man between 25 and 39 years old with type 1 diabetes. The CDR3: CASSHGTGGNNEQFF. The CDR3 coding sequence is TGCGCCAGCAGCCACGGGACAGGGGGGAATAATGAGCAGTTCTTC.